These T cell receptor beta chains were read from a single sample in a study of CD8+ T cells in alopecia areata. Clones were read by immunoSEQ multiplex PCR, and TCRdb kept only the in-frame ones, dropping some. This sample has more than 200,000 clones, with roughly two thirds found just once. The sequencing here drew on CD4+ T cells sorted from blood, taken at week 0. These TCRs come from a human donor with alopecia areata. Each CDR3 is given with its conserved first and last residue. D genes are given only for firm matches. For some rows the clone size is stated as once, few or many, or as a class when expanded; others skip it.

clone_size,d_call,j_call,v_call,cdr3_aa,cdr3_nt
.,.,TRBJ2-3,TRBV7-2,CASSPWTDTDTQYF,TGTGCCAGCAGCCCCTGGACGGACACAGATACGCAGTATTTT
.,.,TRBJ2-3,TRBV5-4,CASSPRQDSSTDTQYF,TGTGCCAGCAGCCCCCGACAGGACTCTAGCACAGATACGCAGTATTTT
once,.,TRBJ1-1,TRBV30,CAWTPEGTEAFF,TGTGCCTGGACCCCGGAGGGAACTGAAGCTTTCTTT
.,.,TRBJ2-2,TRBV7-9,CASSLLGRELFF,TGTGCCAGCAGCTTGCTTGGCCGGGAGCTGTTTTTT
.,.,TRBJ1-1,TRBV5-1,CASNVKGNTEAFF,TGCGCCAGCAATGTAAAGGGGAACACTGAAGCTTTCTTT
few,.,TRBJ1-2,TRBV7-2,CASSSGPDDYGYTF,TGTGCCAGCAGTTCGGGGCCCGATGACTATGGCTACACCTTC
.,.,TRBJ2-2,TRBV29-1,CSASQGNTGELFF,TGCAGCGCTAGCCAGGGAAACACCGGGGAGCTGTTTTTT
.,TRBD1,TRBJ1-1,TRBV29-1,CSVELGQGTEAFF,TGCAGCGTTGAGTTGGGACAGGGCACTGAAGCTTTCTTT
.,.,TRBJ1-5,TRBV6-5,CASSLGTSQPQHF,TGTGCCAGCAGCCTCGGGACGTCACAGCCCCAGCATTTT
.,.,TRBJ1-3,TRBV15,CATSTDRGNTIYF,TGTGCCACCAGCACCGACCGTGGAAACACCATATATTTT
.,.,TRBJ1-1,TRBV15,CATSRDRLILGNTEAFF,TGTGCCACCAGCAGAGATCGGCTCATCCTAGGGAACACTGAAGCTTTCTTT
.,.,TRBJ2-5,TRBV30,CAWTAGASETQYF,TGTGCCTGGACTGCAGGGGCCTCGGAGACCCAGTACTTC
.,.,TRBJ2-1,TRBV5-1,CASSLNEQFF,TGCGCCAGCAGCTTGAATGAGCAGTTCTTC
once,.,TRBJ2-7,TRBV5-1,CASSKGSSYEQYF,TGCGCCAGCAGCAAAGGAAGCTCCTACGAGCAGTACTTC
.,.,TRBJ2-7,TRBV6-6,CASSRLGLQSYEQYF,TGTGCCAGCAGCCGCTTGGGACTCCAATCCTACGAGCAGTACTTC
.,.,TRBJ2-2,TRBV30,CASTEEGRGELFF,TGTGCCTCAACCGAGGAGGGGCGCGGGGAGCTGTTTTTT
.,.,TRBJ2-3,TRBV30,CAWSWELLTPQYF,TGTGCCTGGAGTTGGGAGCTTCTCACTCCGCAGTATTTT
.,TRBD1,TRBJ2-5,TRBV5-1,CASSEGQGRQETQYF,TGCGCCAGCAGCGAGGGACAGGGGAGACAAGAGACCCAGTACTTC
.,TRBD1,TRBJ2-2,TRBV5-4,CASSLLTGESAGELFF,TGTGCCAGCAGCTTACTGACAGGGGAGAGTGCCGGGGAGCTGTTTTTT
.,.,TRBJ2-5,TRBV7-2,CASESGETQYF,TGTGCCAGCGAGTCAGGAGAGACCCAGTACTTC
.,.,TRBJ2-5,TRBV5-6,CASSLDRVETQYF,TGTGCCAGCAGCTTGGATAGGGTGGAGACCCAGTACTTC
.,TRBD1,TRBJ1-5,TRBV2,CASSDGDRDQPQHF,TGTGCCAGCAGTGATGGGGACAGAGATCAGCCCCAGCATTTT
few,.,TRBJ1-4,TRBV7-9,CASSRKNIGGANEKLFF,TGTGCCAGCAGCCGGAAGAATATAGGTGGAGCTAATGAAAAACTGTTTTTT